Each of the 19 T cell receptor beta chains below was sequenced from the same sample in a study of sequential checkpoint blockade in melanoma. Noted treatment: randomized to nivolumab then ipilimumab (arm A) or the reverse (arm B). Only in-frame clones appear in the TCRdb table, and some are missing; sequencing was by immunoSEQ multiplex PCR. The sample includes around 35,000 clones, around 32% of them seen just once. The sample was tumor tissue (inferred from file names), taken from a patient given nivolumab and ipilimumab in sequence. The receptors were sampled from a human donor with melanoma.

The chain employs TRBV5-1 and TRBJ2-3; tentatively, D is TRBD1 or TRBD2 (6 bases each). The CDR3 is 15 amino acids. Germline V gene lookup returns CDR1 SGHRS and CDR2 YFSETQ. Trimming removed 7 bases from V and 0 bases from J, with 15 bases in between. The CDR3 coding sequence is TGCGCCAGCCTCCGGGAAGGGGGGAGCACAGATACGCAGTATTTT. Translating it yields CASLREGGSTDTQYF.

This clone was counted between two and nine times. The chain has TRBV11-3 and TRBJ2-3; perhaps D is TRBD1 or TRBD2 (5 bases each). Germline V gene data show CDR1 as SGHNT and CDR2 as YENEEA. The V end lost 7 bases, the J end lost 1 base, and 18 bases lay between the germline ends. CDR3 length: 16 residues. The CDR3 region is CASTPTPGQGTDTQYF. The CDR3 DNA reads as TGTGCCAGCACCCCCACACCGGGGCAGGGCACAGATACGCAGTATTTT.

The gene calls are TRBV5-1 and TRBJ1-6; 9 nucleotides line up with TRBD1. Germline V gene data show CDR1 as SGHRS and CDR2 as YFSETQ. V was pared by 4 bases and J by 3 bases, with 2 bases of the junction left unmatched. This CDR3 has 15 residues. This CDR3 is CASSPGQGYNSPLHF. The CDR3 DNA follows: TGCGCCAGCAGCCCGGGACAGGGCTATAATTCACCCCTCCACTTT.

The chain uses TRBV28 and TRBJ1-1; 8 nucleotides align to TRBD1. The CDR3 loop spans 13 amino acids. The junction had 10 bases not matched to a gene; V was cut back by 5 bases and J by 11 bases. Looked up from germline, CDR1 is MDHEN and CDR2 is SYDVKM. CDR3 loop: CASSDSGGFTAFF. As DNA, the CDR3 is TGTGCCAGCAGTGACTCAGGGGGCTTTACGGCTTTCTTT.

This clone was recorded a few times. J is TRBJ1-1 and V is TRBV6-7; D is undetermined. TRBV6-7 is treated as an ORF (open reading frame) with a function not yet certain. Trimming removed 7 bases at V and 0 bases at J, with 3 bases between. This CDR3 spans 11 amino acids. The chain's CDR3 is CASKMNTEAFF. DNA for the CDR3: TGTGCCAGCAAGATGAACACTGAAGCTTTCTTT.

In its sample, this clone was seen a few times. The gene calls are TRBV16 and TRBJ2-4; 8 bases fit TRBD2. The CDR3 has 22 amino acids. With V trimmed by 6 bases and J by 0 bases, 25 bases remained unmatched. Germline-derived CDR1 and CDR2 are KGHSY and FQNENV. The CDR3 here is CASSPTLGQPLAGDLAKNIQYF. In DNA, the CDR3 is TGTGCCAGCAGTCCAACCCTTGGACAGCCCCTAGCGGGCGACCTAGCCAAAAACATTCAGTACTTC. Using reference TRBV16 and TRBJ2-4 for the parts outside the CDR3, the full variable domain is GEEVAQTPKHLVRGEGQKAKLYCAPIKGHSYVFWYQQVLKNEFKFLISFQNENVFDETGMPKERFSAKCLPNSPCSLEIQATKLEDSAVYFCASSPTLGQPLAGDLAKNIQYFGAGTRLSVL.

The gene calls are TRBV11-3 and TRBJ2-5; D perhaps matches TRBD1 (6 bases). The CDR3 loop spans 15 amino acids. Germline values: CDR1 SGHNT, CDR2 YENEEA. V was pared by 4 bases and J by 1 base, with 13 bases between. DNA for the CDR3: TGTGCCAGCAGCTCCCAGTGGGGGCTCCAAGAGACCCAGTACTTC. It translates to CASSSQWGLQETQYF. The whole variable domain, filled in from reference TRBV11-3 and TRBJ2-5, reads EAGVVQSPRYKIIEKKQPVAFWCNPISGHNTLYWYLQNLGQGPELLIRYENEEAVDDSQLPKDRFSAERLKGVDSTLKIQPAELGDSAVYLCASSSQWGLQETQYFGPGTRLLVL.

J is TRBJ2-7 and V is TRBV6-8, with D possibly TRBD2 on 6 matching bases. The CDR3 length is 18 residues. Trimming took off 2 bases at V and 3 bases at J, with 23 bases between the two ends. Looked up from germline, CDR1 is MNHGY and CDR2 is SAAAGT. For the CDR3, the DNA is TGTGCCAGCAGTTACCAGATTGGGACTGAAATGAACAGCTACGAGCAGTACTTC. It encodes CASSYQIGTEMNSYEQYF.

The rearrangement joins TRBV9 to TRBJ2-3, with D perhaps TRBD1 (6 bases). V gave up 4 bases and J gave up 5 bases, with 8 bases separating them. The CDR3 is 12 amino acids. The germline V gene encodes CDR1 SGDLS and CDR2 YYNGEE. CDR3 amino acids: CASSLGGDTQYF. The CDR3 DNA sequence: TGTGCCAGCAGCTTAGGGGGAGATACGCAGTATTTT. Using reference TRBV9 and TRBJ2-3 for the parts outside the CDR3, the full variable domain is DSGVTQTPKHLITATGQRVTLRCSPRSGDLSVYWYQQSLDQGLQFLIQYYNGEERAKGNILERFSAQQFPDLHSELNLSSLELGDSALYFCASSLGGDTQYFGPGTRLTVL.

This clone showed up just a few times. The chain employs TRBV23-1 and TRBJ2-3; 9 bases match TRBD2. TRBV23-1 is an ORF; its function is uncertain. V lost 6 bases and J lost 5; bases outside the gene matches: 21. The CDR3 runs to 19 residues. CDR3 DNA sequence: TGCGCCAGCAGCCAAGACGAGGGAAGTAGCGGGGGCCTCGGAGATACGCAGTATTTT. This translates into CASSQDEGSSGGLGDTQYF.

This clone occurred a few times. The V call is TRBV9, the J call TRBJ1-5, with D perhaps matching TRBD1 (6 bases). Germline V gives CDR1 SGDLS, CDR2 YYNGEE. The V and J ends lost 6 bases and 3 bases respectively, with 13 bases between them. This CDR3 comprises 14 residues. DNA for the CDR3: TGTGCCAGCACGCCCGGGGGGGCCAATCAGCCCCAGCATTTT. Its translation is CASTPGGANQPQHF.

Of note for this clone: Read data end 1 residue before the CDR3 end; the end is taken from the germline J gene. The chain carries TRBV10-3 and TRBJ1-2, with 7 bases aligning to TRBD1. This CDR3 has 15 residues. Germline V gene data show CDR1 as ENHRY and CDR2 as SYGVKD. Losses at the gene ends were 0 bases for V and 6 bases for J; bases not matched to a gene: 7. CDR3 loop: CAISESFEGANGYTF. The CDR3 bases that were read are TGTGCCATCAGTGAGTCCTTTGAGGGGGCAAATGGCTACACC.

This CDR3 is CASSEGWPTDTQYF. CDR3 bases: TGTGCCAGCAGTGAAGGGTGGCCCACAGATACGCAGTATTTT. The chain is built from TRBV6-1 and TRBJ2-3; D is unresolved. Trimming left V 1 base short and J 2 bases short, with 7 bases between. The CDR3 is 14 residues long. Germline values: CDR1 MNHNS, CDR2 SASEGT.

V is TRBV18 and J is TRBJ2-2; TRBD2 matches at 10 bases. The CDR3 is 17 residues long. CDR1 and CDR2 (germline): KGHSH, LQKENI. V shed 1 base, J shed 3 bases, and the junction held 5 bases outside the gene matches. The DNA for the CDR3 is TGTGCCAGCTCACCACAGAACCTAGCGGGGGACACCGGGGAGCTGTTTTTT. Amino acids: CASSPQNLAGDTGELFF.

This clone was recorded many times. The chain is built from TRBV11-3 and TRBJ2-2; 7 bases match TRBD1. Germline V gene sequence: CDR1 SGHNT, CDR2 YENEEA. V shed 4 bases, J shed 1 base, and the junction held 3 bases outside the gene matches. The CDR3 length is 15 residues. The CDR3 DNA reads as TGTGCCAGCAGCTCCCGGACAGGGAACACCGGGGAGCTGTTTTTT. It codes for CASSSRTGNTGELFF.

The V gene is TRBV14, the J gene TRBJ2-2; D possibly corresponds to TRBD2 (5 bases). The CDR3 is made up of 14 amino acids. CDR1 SGHDN and CDR2 FVKESK come from the germline V gene. The germline V and J ends were trimmed by 4 bases and 5 bases, with 11 bases remaining between them. DNA of the CDR3: TGTGCCAGCAGCCTGGTAGCGTCGACCGGGGAGCTGTTTTTT. This gives the protein CASSLVASTGELFF.

In its sample, this clone was seen a few times. The chain has TRBV6-8 and TRBJ2-3, with D perhaps matching TRBD2 (6 bases). Germline CDR1 and CDR2: MNHGY and SAAAGT. This CDR3 contains 18 residues. With 5 bases removed from V and 1 base from J, the gap between germline ends came to 22 bases. CDR3 sequence (DNA): TGTGCCAGCAGTACGCCCCTGCTTCTTCGGAGGGGCACAGATACGCAGTATTTT. It translates to CASSTPLLLRRGTDTQYF.

This clone has just a few counts. The chain carries TRBV10-2 and TRBJ2-3; no firm D call. The CDR3 is 15 amino acids. Germline-derived CDR1 and CDR2 are WSHSY and SAAADI. V was cut by 2 bases and J by 2 bases, with 11 bases left in between. The CDR3, as DNA: TGCGCCAGCAGTGAGATGGGCCGATACACAGATACGCAGTATTTT. It yields the protein CASSEMGRYTDTQYF.

The rearrangement joins TRBV9 to TRBJ2-2; 11 nucleotides agree with TRBD2. Germline loops: CDR1 SGDLS, CDR2 YYNGEE. CDR3 length: 15 amino acids. Trimming took 4 bases from V and 8 from J; bases not matched to a gene: 7. CDR3 bases: TGTGCCAGCAGCCCAGAGAGACTAGCGGGAGGGGAGCTGTTTTTT. Translation: CASSPERLAGGELFF.